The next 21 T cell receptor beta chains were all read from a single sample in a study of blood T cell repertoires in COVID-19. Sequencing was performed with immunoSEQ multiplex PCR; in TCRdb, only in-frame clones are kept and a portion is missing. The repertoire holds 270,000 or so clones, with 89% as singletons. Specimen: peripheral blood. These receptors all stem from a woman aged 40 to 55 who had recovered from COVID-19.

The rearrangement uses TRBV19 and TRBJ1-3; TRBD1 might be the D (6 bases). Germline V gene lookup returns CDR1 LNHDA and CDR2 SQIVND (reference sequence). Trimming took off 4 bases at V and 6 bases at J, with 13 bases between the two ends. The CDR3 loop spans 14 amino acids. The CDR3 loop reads CASSNAGQSNTIYF. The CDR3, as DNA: TGTGCCAGTAGTAACGCCGGACAGTCAAACACCATATATTTT. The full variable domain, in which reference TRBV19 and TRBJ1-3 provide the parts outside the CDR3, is DGGITQSPKYLFRKEGQNVTLSCEQNLNHDAMYWYRQDPGQGLRLIYYSQIVNDFQKGDIAEGYSVSREKKESFPLTVTSAQKNPTAFYLCASSNAGQSNTIYFGEGSWLTVV.

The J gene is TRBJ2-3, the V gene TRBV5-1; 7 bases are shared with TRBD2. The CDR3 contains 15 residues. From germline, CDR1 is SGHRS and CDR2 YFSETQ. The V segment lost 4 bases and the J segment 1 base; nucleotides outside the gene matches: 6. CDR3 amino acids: CASSPGTTRTDTQYF. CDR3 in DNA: TGCGCCAGCAGCCCAGGGACTACCCGCACAGATACGCAGTATTTT.

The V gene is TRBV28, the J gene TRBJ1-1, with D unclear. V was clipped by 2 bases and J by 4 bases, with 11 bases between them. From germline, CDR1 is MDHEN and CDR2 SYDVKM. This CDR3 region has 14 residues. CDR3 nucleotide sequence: TGTGCCAGCAGTTTAGAGGTAGGAGGCACTGAAGCTTTCTTT. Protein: CASSLEVGGTEAFF. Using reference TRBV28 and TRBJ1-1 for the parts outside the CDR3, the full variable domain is DVKVTQSSRYLVKRTGEKVFLECVQDMDHENMFWYRQDPGLGLRLIYFSYDVKMKEKGDIPEGYSVSREKKERFSLILESASTNQTSMYLCASSLEVGGTEAFFGQGTRLTVV.

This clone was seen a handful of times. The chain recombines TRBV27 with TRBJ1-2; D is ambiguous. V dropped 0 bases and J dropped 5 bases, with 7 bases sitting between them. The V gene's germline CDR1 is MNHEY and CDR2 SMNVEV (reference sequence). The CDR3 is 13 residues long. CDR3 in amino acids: CASSLSIGYGYTF. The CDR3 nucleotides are TGTGCCAGCAGTTTATCGATCGGGTATGGCTACACCTTC.

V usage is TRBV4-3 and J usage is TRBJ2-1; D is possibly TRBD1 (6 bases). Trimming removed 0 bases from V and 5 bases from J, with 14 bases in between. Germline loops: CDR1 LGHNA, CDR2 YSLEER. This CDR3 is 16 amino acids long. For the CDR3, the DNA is TGCGCCAGCAGCCAAGAAGGGCAGGGGATAGACAATGAGCAGTTCTTC. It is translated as CASSQEGQGIDNEQFF.

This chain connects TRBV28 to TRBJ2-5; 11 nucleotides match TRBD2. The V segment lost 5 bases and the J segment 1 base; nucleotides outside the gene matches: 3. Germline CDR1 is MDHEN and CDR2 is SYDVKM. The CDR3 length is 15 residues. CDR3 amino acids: CASSALAGGQETQYF. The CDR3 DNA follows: TGTGCCAGCAGTGCCCTAGCGGGGGGCCAAGAGACCCAGTACTTC.

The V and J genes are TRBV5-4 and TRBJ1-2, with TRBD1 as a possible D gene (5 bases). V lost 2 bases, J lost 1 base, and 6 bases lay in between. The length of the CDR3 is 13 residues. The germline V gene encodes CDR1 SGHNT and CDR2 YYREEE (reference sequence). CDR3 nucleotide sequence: TGTGCCAGCAGCTTTGACAGTAACTATGGCTACACCTTC. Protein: CASSFDSNYGYTF.

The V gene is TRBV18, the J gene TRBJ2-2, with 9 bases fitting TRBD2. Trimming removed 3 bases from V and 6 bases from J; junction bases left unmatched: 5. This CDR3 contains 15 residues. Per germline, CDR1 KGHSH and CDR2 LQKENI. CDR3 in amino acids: CASSPTGLAAGELFF. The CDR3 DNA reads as TGTGCCAGCTCACCGACGGGACTAGCCGCCGGGGAGCTGTTTTTT.

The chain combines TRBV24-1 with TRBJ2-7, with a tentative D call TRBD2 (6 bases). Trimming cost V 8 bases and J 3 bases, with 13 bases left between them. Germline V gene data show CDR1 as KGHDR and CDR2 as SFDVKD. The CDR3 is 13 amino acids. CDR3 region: CATMIAVNYEQYF. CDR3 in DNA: TGTGCCACCATGATAGCGGTTAACTACGAGCAGTACTTC.

CDR3 region: CASALRRTGETLAEAFF. Written as DNA, the CDR3 is TGCGCCAGCGCCCTCCGACGGACAGGAGAAACATTGGCTGAAGCTTTCTTT. The chain links TRBV5-1 to TRBJ1-1, with 7 positions matching TRBD1. This CDR3 spans 17 amino acids. V gave up 7 bases and J gave up 6 bases; unmatched junction bases: 21. In germline, CDR1 is SGHRS, CDR2 YFSETQ.

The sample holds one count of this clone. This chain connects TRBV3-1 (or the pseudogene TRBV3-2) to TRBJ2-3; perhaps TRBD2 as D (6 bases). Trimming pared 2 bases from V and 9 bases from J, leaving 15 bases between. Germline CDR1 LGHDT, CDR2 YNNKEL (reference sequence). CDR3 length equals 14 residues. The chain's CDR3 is CASSQREDGGTQYF. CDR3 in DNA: TGTGCCAGCAGCCAAAGGGAGGACGGCGGGACGCAGTATTTT.

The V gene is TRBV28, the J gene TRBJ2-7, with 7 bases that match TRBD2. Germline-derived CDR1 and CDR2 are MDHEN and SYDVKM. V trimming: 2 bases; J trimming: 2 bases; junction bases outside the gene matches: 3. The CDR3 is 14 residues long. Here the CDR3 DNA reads TGTGCCAGCAGTTTACGACGGGGGGCCTACGAGCAGTACGTC. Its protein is CASSLRRGAYEQYV.

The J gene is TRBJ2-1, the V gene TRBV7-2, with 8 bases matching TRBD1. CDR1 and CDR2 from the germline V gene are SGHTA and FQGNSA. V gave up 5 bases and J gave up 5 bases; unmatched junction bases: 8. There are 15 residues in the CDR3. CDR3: CASSRTGKGNNEQFF. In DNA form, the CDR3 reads TGTGCCAGCAGCCGGACAGGGAAAGGAAACAATGAGCAGTTCTTC.

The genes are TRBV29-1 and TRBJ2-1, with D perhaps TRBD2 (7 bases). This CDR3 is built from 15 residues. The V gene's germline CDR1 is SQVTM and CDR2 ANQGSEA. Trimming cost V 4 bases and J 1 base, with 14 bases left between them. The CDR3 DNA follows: TGCAGCGTTGTAGGGGGGGGGACTTCCTACAATGAGCAGTTCTTC. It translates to CSVVGGGTSYNEQFF.

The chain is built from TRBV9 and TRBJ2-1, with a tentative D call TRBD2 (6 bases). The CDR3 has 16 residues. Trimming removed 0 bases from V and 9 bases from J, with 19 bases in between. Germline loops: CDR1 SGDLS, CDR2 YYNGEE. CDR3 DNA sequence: TGTGCCAGCAGCGTAGGTGCGGGTAGCGGAGGCGGTGAGCAGTTCTTC. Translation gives CASSVGAGSGGGEQFF.

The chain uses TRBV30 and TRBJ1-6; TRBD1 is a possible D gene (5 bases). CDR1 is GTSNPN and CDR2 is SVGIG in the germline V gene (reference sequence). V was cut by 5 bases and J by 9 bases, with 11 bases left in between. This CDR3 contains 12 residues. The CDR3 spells CAWQGLTSPLHF. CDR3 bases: TGTGCCTGGCAGGGTTTGACTTCACCCCTCCACTTT.

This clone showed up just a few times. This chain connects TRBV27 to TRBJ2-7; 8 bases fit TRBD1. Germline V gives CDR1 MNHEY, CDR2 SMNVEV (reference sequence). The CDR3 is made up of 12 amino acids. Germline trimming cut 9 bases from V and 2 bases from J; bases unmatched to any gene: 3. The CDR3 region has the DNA TGTGCCAGTGGGACAGGTGCCTACGAGCAGTACTTC. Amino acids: CASGTGAYEQYF.

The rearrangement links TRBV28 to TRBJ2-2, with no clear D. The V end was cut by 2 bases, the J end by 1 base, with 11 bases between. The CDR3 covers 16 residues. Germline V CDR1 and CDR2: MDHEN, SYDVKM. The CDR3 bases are TGTGCCAGCAGTTTAAGTTTAGAGGAGAACACCGGGGAGCTGTTTTTT. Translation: CASSLSLEENTGELFF. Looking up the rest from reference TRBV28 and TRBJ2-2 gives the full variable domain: DVKVTQSSRYLVKRTGEKVFLECVQDMDHENMFWYRQDPGLGLRLIYFSYDVKMKEKGDIPEGYSVSREKKERFSLILESASTNQTSMYLCASSLSLEENTGELFFGEGSRLTVL.

The CDR3 region is CASSLAGYSNQPQHF. The CDR3 nucleotides read TGTGCCAGCAGCTTGGCAGGCTATAGCAATCAGCCCCAGCATTTT. The chain uses TRBV5-5 and TRBJ1-5; D unresolved. The ends were cut back, 0 bases at V and 0 bases at J, with 7 bases in the middle. The CDR3 sequence is 15 residues long. Germline V gene data show CDR1 as SGHKS and CDR2 as YYEKEE (reference sequence).

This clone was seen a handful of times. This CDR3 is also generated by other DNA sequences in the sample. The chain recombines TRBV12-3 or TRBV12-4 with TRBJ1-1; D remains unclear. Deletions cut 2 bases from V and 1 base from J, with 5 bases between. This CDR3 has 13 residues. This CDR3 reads CASSLTGNTEAFF. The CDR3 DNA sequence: TGTGCCAGCAGTTTAACGGGGAACACTGAAGCTTTCTTT.

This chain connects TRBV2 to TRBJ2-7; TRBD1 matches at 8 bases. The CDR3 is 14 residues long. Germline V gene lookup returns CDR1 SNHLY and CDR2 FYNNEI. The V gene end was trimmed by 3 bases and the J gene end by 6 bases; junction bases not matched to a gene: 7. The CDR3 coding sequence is TGTGCCAGCAGTGATGGACAGGGCGGGGCCGAGCAGTACTTC. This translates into CASSDGQGGAEQYF.